These T cell receptor beta chains were read from a single sample in a study of neurological immune-mediated disorders. TCRdb recomputed calls from the 5' RACE reads with MiXCR, one row per CDR3 protein. The data show tens of thousands of distinct CDR3 sequences, 2% to 2.5% seen once. Sequenced input: PBMCs. The receptors originated from a woman in her 50s with multiple sclerosis. Each CDR3 is given with its conserved first and last residue.

TRBV20-1	TRBJ2-2	CSASSGRAAGELFF
TRBV2	TRBJ2-3	CASSPTREDTQYF
TRBV7-2	TRBJ2-5	CASSESGAQETQYF
TRBV20-1	TRBJ2-3	CSATDRVTDTQYF
TRBV20-1	TRBJ2-4	CSAIRDRQNIQYF
TRBV29-1	TRBJ1-2	CSVHRGRGSNYGYTF
TRBV28	TRBJ2-7	CASRGQGVSYEQYF
TRBV20-1	TRBJ2-1	CSARDRQGASVQFF
TRBV5-6	TRBJ1-4	CASSSPGQGDEKLFF
TRBV7-2	TRBJ2-3	CASSLWTAEGNTQYF
TRBV5-1	TRBJ2-3	CASSSGTTDTQYF
TRBV9	TRBJ2-1	CASSVGGTGNEQFF
TRBV7-9	TRBJ2-3	CASSYRVLKGTDTQYF
TRBV7-2	TRBJ2-5	CASNSGAGRIGETQYF
TRBV7-2	TRBJ2-6	CASSLDSLANVLTF
TRBV10-3	TRBJ2-3	CATRRTASTDTQYF
TRBV4-3	TRBJ2-7	CASSRGQGRYEQYF
TRBV20-1	TRBJ2-2	CSAGRSGELFF
TRBV20-1	TRBJ2-7	CSARVGANEQYF
TRBV7-2	TRBJ2-1	CASSWSYNEQFF
TRBV5-5	TRBJ2-3	CASSLGQVDTDTQYF
TRBV20-1	TRBJ1-6	CSATSGGADSPLNF
TRBV4-2	TRBJ2-7	CASSQDRGAAYEQYF
TRBV5-1	TRBJ1-5	CASSRQGDQPQHF
TRBV20-1	TRBJ1-2	CSASLGTLYGYTF
TRBV5-5	TRBJ2-4	CASSRGTGVDIQYF
TRBV6-6	TRBJ1-1	CASSPRGKNTEAFF
TRBV5-1	TRBJ1-1	CASSLSTIQGGNTEAFF
TRBV11-3	TRBJ2-3	CASSSRTSGYISDTQYF
TRBV15	TRBJ1-1	CATSTPTTGNTEAFF
TRBV27	TRBJ1-5	CASSPRPGGLGNQPQHF
TRBV20-1	TRBJ1-2	CSAWDRRTYGYTF
TRBV6-2/TRBV6-3	TRBJ2-1	CASSPPGTTYNEQFF
TRBV5-1	TRBJ1-1	CASSLTSGPRTEAFF
TRBV6-5	TRBJ2-1	CASSYRTSGRDEQFF
TRBV24-1	TRBJ2-3	CATSARTDFTDTQYF
TRBV5-1	TRBJ2-1	CASSLAGGGYNEQFF
TRBV20-1	TRBJ2-5	CSASEGSETQYF
TRBV18	TRBJ1-2	CASSPNREVYGYTF
TRBV20-1	TRBJ1-1	CSAADRPNTEAFF
TRBV20-1	TRBJ1-2	CSARVGYGYTF
TRBV20-1	TRBJ1-1	CSARAPGGTEAFF
TRBV6-6	TRBJ2-7	CASSLDPGRHPYF
TRBV20-1	TRBJ1-6	CSAREPFGVVNSPLHF
TRBV29-1	TRBJ1-1	CSVEGTQLNTEAFF
TRBV20-1	TRBJ2-3	CSARGTSGRELDTQYF